This TCR beta chain was recorded in a study of blood T cell repertoires in COVID-19. On the study more broadly: The samples span acute and convalescent COVID-19 from the United States, Italy and Spain. T cells, B-cell-depleted T cells, or PBMCs provided the cDNA or gDNA that served as material.

In the authors' methods: Amplification with reference gene primers provided the estimates of nucleated cell counts. Sequencing was performed with immunoSEQ multiplex PCR; in TCRdb, only in-frame clones are kept and a portion is missing. V and J calls and clone size are copied from that table; D and trimming were computed from the DNA. This sample has about 210,000 clones, with approximately 82% found just once. The CDR3 totals 13 residues. Germline CDR1 and CDR2: SGHTA and FQGNSA. The V gene lost 5 bases and the J gene lost 3 bases, with 10 bases spanning the gap. Specimen: peripheral blood. The genes are TRBV7-2 and TRBJ2-5; D is perhaps TRBD1 (5 bases). The TCR originated in a man aged 45-60 years with active or convalescent COVID-19. CDR3 in DNA: TGTGCCAGCAGCAGCGCCAGGGAAGAGACCCAGTACTTC. Translated: CASSSAREETQYF.